The TCR beta chain under discussion was sequenced for a study of breast tumors, draining lymph nodes, adjacent tissues. This clonotype was observed many times. Axillary draining lymph nodes of breast cancer patients supplied the node samples. TCRdb re-called the multiplex PCR reads through MiXCR, storing one row per CDR3 protein. This sample has under 250,000 distinct CDR3 sequences, with about 32% found just once. This clonotype originated in a female donor with breast cancer. Some clones in this sample may be carry-over from other donors' samples. Sample: axillary lymph node tissue.

CDR3: CASSEDRGSNQPQHF. The CDR3 nucleotides are TGTGCCAGCAGTGAAGACAGGGGAAGCAATCAGCCCCAGCATTTT. This chain uses TRBV6-1 with TRBJ1-5, with 7 bases matching TRBD1. The CDR3 spans 15 residues. Germline CDR1 is MNHNS and CDR2 is SASEGT. J gave up 1 base and V 1 base, and 1 base lay outside the gene matches.